This TCR beta chain was profiled in a study of T cells in women clearing cervical HPV infection. Overall study context: Women with histologically confirmed HPV16-related CIN3 or worse, 2 with invasive cancer, served as cases. Case blood was drawn when the lesion was first found; control blood after infection became undetectable. Study-wide findings and caveats: Repertoire richness, not evenness, was significantly elevated in CIN3+ cases versus controls.

The CDR3 length is 14 residues. Per the germline V gene, CDR1 is LNHDA and CDR2 is SQIVND (reference sequence). A remark on this clone: Its antigen is as yet unknown. The read falls 3 residues short of the CDR3 end, and the missing part is taken from the germline J gene.

Genomic DNA, averaging roughly 1,200 ng per sample, yielded TCR beta CDR3 via immunoSEQ. Some clones are missing from TCRdb's copy, which holds only in-frame ones; the method was immunoSEQ multiplex PCR. This sample lists 31,000 or so clones; its ten largest clones have more than 4%. The J gene is TRBJ2-4, the V gene TRBV19, with D perhaps matching TRBD2 (6 bases). This clonotype was sampled from a woman between 18 and 70 years old with a cervical HPV16 infection that either progressed to CIN3+ or cleared (not recorded which). The material sequenced was blood buffy coat. The CDR3 DNA, read in part, is TGTGCCAGTAGTATCACTTCAGCGGGCTATGGT. Amino acid sequence: CASSITSAGYG. The CDR3 as a whole reads CASSITSAGYGQYF.